Listed below are T cell receptor beta chains from one sample, sequenced in a study of human T cells and chemical hapten exposure. TCRdb analysed the RACE reads with MiXCR anew, one entry per CDR3 protein. The repertoire holds 350,000 or so distinct CDR3 sequences, approximately 6.9% seen once, with around 8.4% in the top ten. This specimen consisted of whole blood, obtained in connection with sensitization to the hapten diphenylcyclopropenone (DPC). These receptors all come from a woman between 18 and 29 years old with alopecia areata. Some clones in this sample may be carry-over from other donors' samples. Both conserved end residues are part of each CDR3. D genes are given only for firm matches. Not every row has a clone size; where given, it reads once, few, many or a size class.

D gene	CDR3 length	clone size	V gene	J gene	CDR3 DNA	CDR3 protein
-	13	-	TRBV20-1	TRBJ1-1	TGCAGTGCTGTAATCAGTGAGGGCACTGAAGCTTTCTTT	CSAVISEGTEAFF
TRBD2	14	-	TRBV7-8	TRBJ2-7	TGTGCCAGCAGCCCAGCGGGGGTCGCCTACGAGCAGTACTTC	CASSPAGVAYEQYF
TRBD1	19	few	TRBV3-1	TRBJ2-2	TGTGCCAGCAGCCAAGTCTACCTTGGACAGGGTCGGAACACCGGGGAGCTGTTTTTT	CASSQVYLGQGRNTGELFF
-	14	-	TRBV10-3	TRBJ1-1	TGTGCCATCAGGAACGCAGGGTCGAACACTGAAGCTTTCTTT	CAIRNAGSNTEAFF
-	16	-	TRBV25-1	TRBJ2-7	TGTGCCAGCAGTCTGGGCCCAACCGGTCAGGGCTACGAGCAGTACTTC	CASSLGPTGQGYEQYF
-	12	-	TRBV7-9	TRBJ1-1	TGTGCCAGCAGCTTACGGGATCTTGAAGCTTTCTTT	CASSLRDLEAFF
TRBD1	16	-	TRBV6-5	TRBJ1-5	TGTGCCAGCAGTGGAGGACAGGGTGGAAGCAATCAGCCCCAGCATTTT	CASSGGQGGSNQPQHF
TRBD1	14	-	TRBV20-1	TRBJ2-1	TGCAGTGCCGGGGACAGGAGGACCTACAATGAGCAGTTCTTC	CSAGDRRTYNEQFF
-	15	many	TRBV25-1	TRBJ1-1	TGTGCCAGCAGTGAACCTAGTACAGGGAGCACTGAAGCTTTCTTT	CASSEPSTGSTEAFF
-	13	few	TRBV29-1	TRBJ2-3	TGCAGCGTTGTTGGCTTGCGCGCAGATACGCAGTATTTT	CSVVGLRADTQYF
-	14	many	TRBV4-2	TRBJ1-2	TGTGCCAGCAGCGATCAGACAGCTAACTATGGCTACACCTTC	CASSDQTANYGYTF
-	14	-	TRBV12-3/TRBV12-4	TRBJ2-5	TGTGCCAGCAGTTTAGGAGAGGCGGGAGAGACCCAGTACTTC	CASSLGEAGETQYF
-	12	many	TRBV12-3/TRBV12-4	TRBJ2-3	TGTGCCAGCAGTTTCAGGCGAGATACGCAGTATTTT	CASSFRRDTQYF
TRBD2	14	many	TRBV5-1	TRBJ2-1	TGCGCCAGCAGCTTCGGGGGGGCCGGAGATGAGCAGTTCTTC	CASSFGGAGDEQFF
-	14	many	TRBV5-6	TRBJ1-1	TGTGCCAGCAGCTTCGGACGGGTGAACACTGAAGCTTTCTTT	CASSFGRVNTEAFF
TRBD1	15	-	TRBV7-9	TRBJ1-2	TGTGCCAGCAGCCTGGGAAGGACAGGGTACTATGGCTACACCTTC	CASSLGRTGYYGYTF
TRBD1	13	-	TRBV9	TRBJ2-1	TGTGCCAGCAGCATCAACCGGGACAGGGAGCAGTTCTTC	CASSINRDREQFF
-	17	few	TRBV4-3	TRBJ1-2	TGCGCCAGCAGCCAAGAATTAACAGGGTACTTGGCTAAAGGCTACACCTTC	CASSQELTGYLAKGYTF
-	14	-	TRBV6-5	TRBJ2-3	TGTGCCAGCAGTCCCGGGACTTTCACAGATACGCAGTATTTT	CASSPGTFTDTQYF
-	13	few	TRBV7-2	TRBJ2-7	TGTGCCAGCAGCTTAGGACAGTTCGACGAGCAGTACTTC	CASSLGQFDEQYF
TRBD1	16	-	TRBV20-1	TRBJ1-3	TGCAGTGCTAGGACAGGGACCCTACACTCTGGAAACACCATATATTTT	CSARTGTLHSGNTIYF
-	13	-	TRBV20-1	TRBJ1-2	TGCAGTGCTATCGTAGATCCAAACTATGGCTACACCTTC	CSAIVDPNYGYTF
TRBD2	17	many	TRBV20-1	TRBJ2-1	TGCAGTGCTTTTCCCCTCTCGAGCGGGGGGAGGGATAATGAGCAGTTCTTC	CSAFPLSSGGRDNEQFF
-	13	many	TRBV18	TRBJ1-1	TGTGCCAGCTCACCACAGAAGAACACTGAAGCTTTCTTT	CASSPQKNTEAFF
TRBD1	16	many	TRBV10-3	TRBJ2-3	TGTGCCATCAGTGACTCTACAGGGGCCAGCACAGATACGCAGTATTTT	CAISDSTGASTDTQYF
TRBD2	15	many	TRBV6-2/TRBV6-3	TRBJ2-3	TGTGCCAGCAGTTCTACTAGCGGGGGCCCAGATACGCAGTATTTT	CASSSTSGGPDTQYF
-	14	many	TRBV3-1	TRBJ2-7	TGTGCCAGCAGCCAAGATGTGGGTTACCACGAGCAGTACTTC	CASSQDVGYHEQYF
TRBD2	13	many	TRBV7-3	TRBJ2-1	TGTGCCAGCAGTCCGGGACTAGGCAGTGAGCAGTTCTTC	CASSPGLGSEQFF
-	17	-	TRBV9	TRBJ2-3	TGTGCCAGCAGCGCCCTTCAATTGGGGGGGGCGTTAGATACGCAGTATTTT	CASSALQLGGALDTQYF
TRBD1	13	few	TRBV12-3/TRBV12-4	TRBJ1-4	TGTGCCAGCCGGGGACAGGGGAACGAAAAACTGTTTTTT	CASRGQGNEKLFF
TRBD2	16	few	TRBV4-2	TRBJ2-1	TGTGCCAGCAGCCTCTCCGGGACTAGCGGGGGTTATGAGCAGTTCTTC	CASSLSGTSGGYEQFF
-	11	few	TRBV12-3/TRBV12-4	TRBJ1-1	TGTGCCAGCAGTCCTTTAGAAGAAGCTTTCTTT	CASSPLEEAFF
-	14	-	TRBV20-1	TRBJ2-3	TGCAGTGGTAATCCGGGCCTGAGCACAGATACGCAGTATTTT	CSGNPGLSTDTQYF
-	15	few	TRBV11-2	TRBJ1-6	TGTGCCAGCTCTGGTCGGGAGGAGGCAAATTCACCCCTCCACTTT	CASSGREEANSPLHF
TRBD1	16	many	TRBV2	TRBJ2-2	TGTGCCAGCAGCCTCCGGGACAGGGTCAACACCGGGGAGCTGTTTTTT	CASSLRDRVNTGELFF
TRBD1	14	few	TRBV29-1	TRBJ2-3	TGCAGCGTTGAGCCCACAGGGGCTGCAGATACGCAGTATTTT	CSVEPTGAADTQYF
-	14	many	TRBV5-1	TRBJ2-1	TGCGCCAGCAGCCTACTCGTGAAGGGGGATGAGCAGTTCTTC	CASSLLVKGDEQFF
TRBD1	16	many	TRBV12-3/TRBV12-4	TRBJ1-2	TGTGCCAGCACCGCGAGGGACAGGGGCGGCGTCTATGGCTACACCTTC	CASTARDRGGVYGYTF
-	10	-	TRBV29-1	TRBJ2-1	TGCAGCGTTGTGGTTAATGAGCAGTTCTTC	CSVVVNEQFF
TRBD2	11	-	TRBV2	TRBJ2-5	TGTGCCAGCAATTCGGGGGGGACCCAGTACTTC	CASNSGGTQYF
-	13	few	TRBV5-5	TRBJ2-7	TGTGCCAGCAGCTTCCTCTCGGGGAACGAGCAGTACTTC	CASSFLSGNEQYF
-	15	-	TRBV12-3/TRBV12-4	TRBJ1-5	TGTGCCAGCAGTTTAGAGGGGCCCATCAATCAGCCCCAGCATTTT	CASSLEGPINQPQHF
TRBD1	13	many	TRBV6-2/TRBV6-3	TRBJ1-2	TGTGCCACCCTGAAGACAGGGGTTGATGGCTACACCTTC	CATLKTGVDGYTF
-	13	-	TRBV28	TRBJ2-5	TGTGCCAGCAGAAATTGGACCCCAGAGACCCAGTACTTC	CASRNWTPETQYF
TRBD2	16	-	TRBV2	TRBJ2-1	TGTGCCAGCAGTGATCCTAGCGGGGGGTTATACAATGAGCAGTTCTTC	CASSDPSGGLYNEQFF
-	15	-	TRBV7-9	TRBJ1-1	TGTGCCAGCAGCTTCTCAGGGCACATGAACACTGAAGCTTTCTTT	CASSFSGHMNTEAFF
-	14	few	TRBV20-1	TRBJ1-6	TGCAGTGCTAGAGTAGGGGATGTTAATTCACCCCTCCACTTT	CSARVGDVNSPLHF
-	15	few	TRBV5-1	TRBJ2-2	TGCGCCAGCAGCTTCGCGCAGGGAGGCACCGGGGAGCTGTTTTTT	CASSFAQGGTGELFF
-	14	-	TRBV10-2	TRBJ2-3	TGCGCCAGCAGCGGGGGCTATATCACAGATACGCAGTATTTT	CASSGGYITDTQYF
TRBD1	13	many	TRBV5-1	TRBJ2-1	TGCGCCAGCAGCTCCGGACAGGTTGGTGAGCAGTTCTTC	CASSSGQVGEQFF
-	18	-	TRBV14	TRBJ2-5	TGTGCCAGCAGCCAAGCCGCGGGGCTACAAGGAATACAAGAGACCCAGTACTTC	CASSQAAGLQGIQETQYF
-	14	many	TRBV6-2/TRBV6-3	TRBJ2-7	TGTGCCAGCAGCCCCGTCTGGGGTAGCCACGAGCAGTACTTC	CASSPVWGSHEQYF
-	14	many	TRBV20-1	TRBJ2-7	TGCAGTGCTAGAGACCCTAGGGAGGCCTACGAGCAGTACTTC	CSARDPREAYEQYF
-	15	-	TRBV6-5	TRBJ1-4	TGTGCCAGCAGCCGGACCGGGGCGAAGAATGAAAAACTGTTTTTT	CASSRTGAKNEKLFF